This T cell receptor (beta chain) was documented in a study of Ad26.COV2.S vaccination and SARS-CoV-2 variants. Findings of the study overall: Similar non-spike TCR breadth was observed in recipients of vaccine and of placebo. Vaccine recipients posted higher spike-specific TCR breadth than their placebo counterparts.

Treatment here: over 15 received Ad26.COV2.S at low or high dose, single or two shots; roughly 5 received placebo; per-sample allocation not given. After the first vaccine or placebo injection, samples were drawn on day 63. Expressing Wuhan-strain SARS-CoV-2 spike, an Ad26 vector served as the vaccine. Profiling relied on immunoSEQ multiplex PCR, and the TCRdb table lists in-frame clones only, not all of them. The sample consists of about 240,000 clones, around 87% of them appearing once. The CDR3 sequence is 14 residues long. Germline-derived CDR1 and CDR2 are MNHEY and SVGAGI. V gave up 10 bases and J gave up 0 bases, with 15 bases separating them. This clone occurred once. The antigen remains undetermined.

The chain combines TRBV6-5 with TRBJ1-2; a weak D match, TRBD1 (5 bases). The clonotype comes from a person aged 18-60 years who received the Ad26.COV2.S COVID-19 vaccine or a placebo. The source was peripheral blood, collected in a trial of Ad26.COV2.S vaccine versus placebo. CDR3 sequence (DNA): TGTGCCACCCCGAGGAGGGACGCTAACTATGGCTACACCTTC. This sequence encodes CATPRRDANYGYTF.